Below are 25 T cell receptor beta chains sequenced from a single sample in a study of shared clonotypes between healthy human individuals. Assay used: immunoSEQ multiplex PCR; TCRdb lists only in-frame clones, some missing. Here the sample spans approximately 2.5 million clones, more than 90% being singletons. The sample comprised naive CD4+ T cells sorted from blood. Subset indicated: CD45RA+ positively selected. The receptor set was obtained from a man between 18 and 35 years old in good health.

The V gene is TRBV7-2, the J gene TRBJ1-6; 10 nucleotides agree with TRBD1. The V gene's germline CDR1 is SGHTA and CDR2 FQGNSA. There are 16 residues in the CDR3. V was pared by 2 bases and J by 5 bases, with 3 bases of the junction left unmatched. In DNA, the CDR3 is TGTGCCAGCAGCTTAAAGGGACAGGGGAATAATTCACCCCTCCACTTT. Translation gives CASSLKGQGNNSPLHF.

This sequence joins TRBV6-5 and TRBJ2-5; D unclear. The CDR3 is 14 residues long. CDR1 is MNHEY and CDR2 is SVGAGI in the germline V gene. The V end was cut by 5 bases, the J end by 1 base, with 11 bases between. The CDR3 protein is CASSGNPAQETQYF. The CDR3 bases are TGTGCCAGCAGTGGAAATCCAGCCCAAGAGACCCAGTACTTC.

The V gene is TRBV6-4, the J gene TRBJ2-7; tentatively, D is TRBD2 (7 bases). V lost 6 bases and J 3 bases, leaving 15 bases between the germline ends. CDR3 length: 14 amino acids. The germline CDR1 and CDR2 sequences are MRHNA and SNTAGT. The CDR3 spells CASRGGAANYEQYF. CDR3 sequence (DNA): TGTGCCAGCAGAGGGGGGGCAGCTAACTACGAGCAGTACTTC.

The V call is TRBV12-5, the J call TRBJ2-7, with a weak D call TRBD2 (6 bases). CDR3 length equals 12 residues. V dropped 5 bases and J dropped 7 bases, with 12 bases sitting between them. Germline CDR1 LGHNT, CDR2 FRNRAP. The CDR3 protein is CASGAGNPEQYF. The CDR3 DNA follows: TGTGCTAGTGGTGCGGGGAATCCTGAGCAGTACTTC.

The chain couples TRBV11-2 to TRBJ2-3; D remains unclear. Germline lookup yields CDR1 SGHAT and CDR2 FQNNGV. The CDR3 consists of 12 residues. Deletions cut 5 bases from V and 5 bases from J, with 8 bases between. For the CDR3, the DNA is TGTGCCAGCAGCACCGCAAGAGATACGCAGTATTTT. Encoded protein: CASSTARDTQYF.

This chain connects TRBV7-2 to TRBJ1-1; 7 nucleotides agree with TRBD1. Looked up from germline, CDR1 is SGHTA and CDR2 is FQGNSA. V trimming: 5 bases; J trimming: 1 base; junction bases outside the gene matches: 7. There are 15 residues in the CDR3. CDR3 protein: CASSPSTGRNTEAFF. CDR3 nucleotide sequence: TGTGCCAGCAGCCCATCGACAGGGAGGAACACTGAAGCTTTCTTT.

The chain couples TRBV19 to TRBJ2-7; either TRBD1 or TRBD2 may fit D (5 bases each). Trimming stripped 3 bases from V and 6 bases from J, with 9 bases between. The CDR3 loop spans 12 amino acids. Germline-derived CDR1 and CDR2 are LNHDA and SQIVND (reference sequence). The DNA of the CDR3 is TGTGCCAGTAGTATCAGAGGGACCGAGCAGTACTTC. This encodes CASSIRGTEQYF.

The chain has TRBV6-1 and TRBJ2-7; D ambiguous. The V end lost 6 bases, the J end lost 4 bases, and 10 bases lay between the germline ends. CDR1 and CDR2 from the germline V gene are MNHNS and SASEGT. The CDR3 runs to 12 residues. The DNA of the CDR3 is TGTGCCAGCAGCCGCCTGGCGTACGAGCAGTACTTC. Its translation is CASSRLAYEQYF.

The CDR3 nucleotides read TGTGCCAGCAGCACGAAACTAGCGGGAGTAAACCACAATGAGCAGTTCTTC. This encodes CASSTKLAGVNHNEQFF. This chain links TRBV7-2 with TRBJ2-1, with 11 bases matching TRBD2. The CDR3 extends over 17 amino acids. Losses at the gene ends were 5 bases for V and 5 bases for J; bases not matched to a gene: 11. Germline CDR1 reads SGHTA; CDR2 reads FQGNSA.

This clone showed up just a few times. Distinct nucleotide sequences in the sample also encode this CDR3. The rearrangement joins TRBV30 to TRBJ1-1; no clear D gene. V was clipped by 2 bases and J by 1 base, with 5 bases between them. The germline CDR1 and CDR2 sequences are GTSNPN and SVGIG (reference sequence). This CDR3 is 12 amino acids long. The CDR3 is CAWSLGNTEAFF. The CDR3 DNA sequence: TGTGCCTGGAGTCTTGGGAACACTGAAGCTTTCTTT.

The CDR3 coding sequence is TGTGCCAGCAGCCCCTTGGGGGGCCCTGGCTACACCTTC. As protein: CASSPLGGPGYTF. The chain recombines TRBV11-2 with TRBJ1-2; perhaps TRBD1 as D (6 bases). CDR1 and CDR2 (germline): SGHAT, FQNNGV. The CDR3 extends over 13 amino acids. V lost 5 bases and J lost 7, with 14 bases in between.

The CDR3 bases are TGTGCCAGCAGTTCATATAACAGGTTCAGGAATTTTGAGGATACGCAGTATTTT. Its protein is CASSSYNRFRNFEDTQYF. The gene calls are TRBV28 and TRBJ2-3; the D gene is possibly TRBD1 (5 bases). CDR1 and CDR2 (germline): MDHEN, SYDVKM. The CDR3 spans 18 residues. V was shortened by 4 bases and J by 6 bases, with 26 bases between the two germline ends.

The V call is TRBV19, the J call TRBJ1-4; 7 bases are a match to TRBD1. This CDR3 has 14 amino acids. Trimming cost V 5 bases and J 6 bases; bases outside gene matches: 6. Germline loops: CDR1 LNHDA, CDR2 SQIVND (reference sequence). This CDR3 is CASSSRDSYEKLFF. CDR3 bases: TGTGCCAGTAGTTCCCGGGACAGTTATGAAAAACTGTTTTTT. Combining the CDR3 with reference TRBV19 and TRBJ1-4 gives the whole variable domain DGGITQSPKYLFRKEGQNVTLSCEQNLNHDAMYWYRQDPGQGLRLIYYSQIVNDFQKGDIAEGYSVSREKKESFPLTVTSAQKNPTAFYLCASSSRDSYEKLFFGSGTQLSVL.

The CDR3 DNA reads TGTGCCAGCAGCTTAGCGCCGGGAGGGTCCACCGGGGAGCTGTTTTTT. Translated, it gives CASSLAPGGSTGELFF. The genes are TRBV7-2 and TRBJ2-2; 8 positions match TRBD2. The V and J ends lost 0 bases and 4 bases, in that order; junction bases with no gene match: 4. This CDR3 has 16 residues. Per the germline V gene, CDR1 is SGHTA and CDR2 is FQGNSA.

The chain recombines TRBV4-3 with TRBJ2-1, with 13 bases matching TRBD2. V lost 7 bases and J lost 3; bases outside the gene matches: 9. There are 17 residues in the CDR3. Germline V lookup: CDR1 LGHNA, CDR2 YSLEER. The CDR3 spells CASTLRTSGSSYNEQFF. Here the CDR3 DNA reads TGCGCCAGCACCCTGCGGACTAGCGGGAGTAGCTACAATGAGCAGTTCTTC.

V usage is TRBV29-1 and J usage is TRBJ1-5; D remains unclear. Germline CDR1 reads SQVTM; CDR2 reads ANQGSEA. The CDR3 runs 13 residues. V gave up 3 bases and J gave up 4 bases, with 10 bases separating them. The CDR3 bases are TGCAGCGTTGAGATAAATAATAATCAGCCCCAGCATTTT. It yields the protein CSVEINNNQPQHF.

The CDR3 nucleotides read TGTGCCAGCAGCGTAGATGGCACCTCCTACGAGCAGTACTTC. Its protein is CASSVDGTSYEQYF. The V and J genes are TRBV9 and TRBJ2-7; D uncertain. Germline V gives CDR1 SGDLS, CDR2 YYNGEE. V gave up 0 bases and J gave up 0 bases, with 7 bases separating them. The CDR3 covers 14 residues.

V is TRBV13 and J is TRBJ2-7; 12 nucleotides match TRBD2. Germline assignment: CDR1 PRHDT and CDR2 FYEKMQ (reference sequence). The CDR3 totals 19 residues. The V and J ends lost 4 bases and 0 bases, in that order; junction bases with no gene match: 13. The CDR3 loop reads CASSYRRLAGEKSSYEQYF. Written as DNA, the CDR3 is TGTGCCAGCAGCTACCGACGACTAGCGGGAGAAAAAAGCTCCTACGAGCAGTACTTC.

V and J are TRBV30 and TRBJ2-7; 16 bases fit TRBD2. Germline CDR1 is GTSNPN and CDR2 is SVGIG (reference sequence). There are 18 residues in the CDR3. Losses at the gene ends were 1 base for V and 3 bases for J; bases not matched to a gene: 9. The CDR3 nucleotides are TGTGCCTGGAGTGCCGGGACTAGCGGGAGGGCTGATTACTACGAGCAGTACTTC. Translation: CAWSAGTSGRADYYEQYF.

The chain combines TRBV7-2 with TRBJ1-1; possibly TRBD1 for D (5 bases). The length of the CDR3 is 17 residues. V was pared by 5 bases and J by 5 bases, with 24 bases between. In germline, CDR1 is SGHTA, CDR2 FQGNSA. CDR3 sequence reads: CASSPWVNGAGRTEAFF. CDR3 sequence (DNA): TGTGCCAGCAGCCCATGGGTCAATGGGGCAGGGAGAACTGAAGCTTTCTTT.

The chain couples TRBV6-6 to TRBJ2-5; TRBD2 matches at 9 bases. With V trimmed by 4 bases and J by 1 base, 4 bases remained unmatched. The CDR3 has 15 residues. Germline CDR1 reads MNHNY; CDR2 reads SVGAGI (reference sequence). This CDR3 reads CASSFGTSLQETQYF. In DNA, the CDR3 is TGTGCCAGCAGTTTTGGGACTAGCCTCCAAGAGACCCAGTACTTC.

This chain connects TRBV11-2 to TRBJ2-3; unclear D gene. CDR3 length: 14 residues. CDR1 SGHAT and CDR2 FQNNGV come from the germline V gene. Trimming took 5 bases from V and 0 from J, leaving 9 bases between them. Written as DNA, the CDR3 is TGTGCCAGCAGCCAAGGACGGAGCACAGATACGCAGTATTTT. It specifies CASSQGRSTDTQYF.

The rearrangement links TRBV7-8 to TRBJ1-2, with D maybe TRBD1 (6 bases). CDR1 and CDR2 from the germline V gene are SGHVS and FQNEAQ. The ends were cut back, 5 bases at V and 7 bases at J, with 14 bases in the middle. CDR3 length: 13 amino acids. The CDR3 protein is CASSLLQGRGYTF. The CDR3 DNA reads TGTGCCAGCAGCCTTTTACAGGGTCGTGGCTACACCTTC. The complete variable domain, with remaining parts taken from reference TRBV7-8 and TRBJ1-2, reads GAGVSQSPRYKVAKRGQDVALRCDPISGHVSLFWYQQALGQGPEFLTYFQNEAQLDKSGLPSDRFFAERPEGSVSTLKIQRTQQEDSAVYLCASSLLQGRGYTFGSGTRLTVV.

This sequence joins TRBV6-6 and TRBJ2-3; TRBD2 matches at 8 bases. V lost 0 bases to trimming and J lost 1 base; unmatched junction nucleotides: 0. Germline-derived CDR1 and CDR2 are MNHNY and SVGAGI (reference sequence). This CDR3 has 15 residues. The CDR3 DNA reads TGTGCCAGCAGTTACTCTAGCGGGGGCACAGATACGCAGTATTTT. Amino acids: CASSYSSGGTDTQYF.

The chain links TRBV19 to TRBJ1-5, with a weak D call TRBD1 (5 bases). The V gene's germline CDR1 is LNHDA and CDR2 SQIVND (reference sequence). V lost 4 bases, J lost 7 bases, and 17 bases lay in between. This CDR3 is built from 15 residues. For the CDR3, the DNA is TGTGCCAGTAGTACAGGGATTGGGGAAGGACAGCCCCAGCATTTT. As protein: CASSTGIGEGQPQHF.